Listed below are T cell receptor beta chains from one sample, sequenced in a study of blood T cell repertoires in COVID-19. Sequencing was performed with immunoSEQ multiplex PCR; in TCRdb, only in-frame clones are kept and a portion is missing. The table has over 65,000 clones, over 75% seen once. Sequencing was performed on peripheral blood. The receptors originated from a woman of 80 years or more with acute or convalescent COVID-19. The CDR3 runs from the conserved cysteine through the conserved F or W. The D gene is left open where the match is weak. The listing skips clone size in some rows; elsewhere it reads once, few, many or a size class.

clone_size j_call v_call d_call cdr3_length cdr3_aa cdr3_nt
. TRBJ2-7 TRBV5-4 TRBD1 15 CASSKGGDGTYEQYF TGTGCCAGCAGCAAAGGGGGCGACGGGACCTACGAGCAGTACTTC
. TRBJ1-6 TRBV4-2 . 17 CASSQSEVQRSNSPLHF TGTGCCAGCAGCCAATCGGAGGTACAACGGAGCAATTCACCCCTCCACTTT
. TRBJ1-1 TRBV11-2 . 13 CASSLDRALEAFF TGTGCCAGCAGCTTAGACAGGGCCCTTGAAGCTTTCTTT
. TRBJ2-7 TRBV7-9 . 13 CASSLESGGAQYF TGTGCCAGCAGCTTAGAGTCTGGAGGAGCTCAGTACTTC
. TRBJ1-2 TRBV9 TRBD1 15 CASSLRDRDVGGYTF TGTGCCAGCAGCCTCAGGGACAGGGATGTAGGTGGCTACACCTTC
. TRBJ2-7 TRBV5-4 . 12 CASSGRKDEQYF TGTGCCAGCAGCGGTAGAAAAGACGAGCAGTACTTC
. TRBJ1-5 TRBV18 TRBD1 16 CASSPRDRVYRQPQHF TGTGCCAGCTCACCAAGGGACAGGGTATACCGGCAGCCCCAGCATTTT
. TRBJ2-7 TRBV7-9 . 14 CASSHRRGGGEQYF TGTGCCAGCAGCCACCGAAGGGGGGGAGGAGAGCAGTACTTC
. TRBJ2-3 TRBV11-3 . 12 CASSTGTDTQYF TGTGCCAGCAGTACAGGCACAGATACGCAGTATTTT
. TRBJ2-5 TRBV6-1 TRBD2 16 CASSGSGLAGGETQYF TGTGCCAGCAGTGGCTCCGGACTAGCGGGAGGAGAGACCCAGTACTTC
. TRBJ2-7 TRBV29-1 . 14 CSVVGATDPYEQYF TGCAGCGTTGTAGGAGCCACCGACCCCTACGAGCAGTACTTC
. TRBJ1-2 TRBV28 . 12 CASSLRGGGYTF TGTGCCAGCAGTTTAAGGGGTGGTGGCTACACCTTC
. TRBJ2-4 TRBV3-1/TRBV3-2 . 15 CASSPTGLAKNIQYF TGTGCCAGCAGCCCGACGGGACTAGCCAAAAACATTCAGTACTTC
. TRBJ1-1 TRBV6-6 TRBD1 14 CASSAGQMNTEAFF TGTGCCAGCAGCGCGGGACAGATGAACACTGAAGCTTTCTTT
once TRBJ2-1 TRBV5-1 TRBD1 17 CASSLEGGSGSYNEQFF TGCGCCAGCAGCTTGGAAGGGGGCAGCGGCTCCTACAATGAGCAGTTCTTC
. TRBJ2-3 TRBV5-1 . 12 CASSLSGDTQYF TGCGCCAGCAGCTTGTCGGGGGATACGCAGTATTTT
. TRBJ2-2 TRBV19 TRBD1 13 CATYRGVTGELFF TGTGCCACTTACAGGGGGGTCACCGGGGAGCTGTTTTTT
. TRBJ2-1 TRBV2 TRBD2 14 CASSAIAGYNEQFF TGTGCCAGCAGTGCGATAGCGGGGTACAATGAGCAGTTCTTC
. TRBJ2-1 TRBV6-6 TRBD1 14 CASNDRGSYNEQFF TGTGCCAGCAACGACAGGGGATCCTACAATGAGCAGTTCTTC
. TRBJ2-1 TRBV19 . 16 CATRGGSGSSYNEQFF TGTGCCACCAGGGGGGGAAGCGGGAGCTCCTACAATGAGCAGTTCTTC
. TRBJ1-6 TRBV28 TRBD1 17 CASSLGGQVGGTSPLHF TGTGCCAGCAGTTTAGGGGGACAGGTAGGAGGGACTTCACCCCTCCACTTT
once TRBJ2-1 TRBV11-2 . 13 CASSPRIYNEQFF TGTGCCAGCAGCCCCAGGATCTACAATGAGCAGTTCTTC
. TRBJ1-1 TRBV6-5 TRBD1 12 CASTNDRGKTFF TGTGCCAGCACTAACGACAGGGGTAAGACTTTCTTT
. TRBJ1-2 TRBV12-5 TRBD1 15 CASGPPGTGLYGYTF TGTGCTAGTGGTCCCCCCGGGACAGGGTTGTATGGCTACACCTTC
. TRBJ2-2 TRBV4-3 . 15 CASSQEAGATGELFF TGCGCCAGCAGCCAAGAAGCAGGTGCCACCGGGGAGCTGTTTTTT
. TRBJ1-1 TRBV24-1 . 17 CATSWGGNPPGNTEAFF TGTGCCACCAGTTGGGGCGGGAACCCCCCCGGGAACACTGAAGCTTTCTTT
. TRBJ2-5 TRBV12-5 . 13 CASGWGGRETQYF TGTGCTAGTGGTTGGGGAGGTCGGGAGACCCAGTACTTC
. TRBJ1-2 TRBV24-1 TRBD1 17 CATSEAGTGGAHYGYTF TGTGCCACCAGTGAAGCCGGGACAGGGGGCGCGCACTATGGCTACACCTTC
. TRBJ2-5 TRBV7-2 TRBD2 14 CASSMGLPGETQYF TGTGCCAGCAGCATGGGACTACCGGGAGAGACCCAGTACTTC
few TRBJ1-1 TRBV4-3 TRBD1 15 CASSQDATGGTEAFF TGCGCCAGCAGCCAAGATGCTACAGGGGGAACTGAAGCTTTCTTT
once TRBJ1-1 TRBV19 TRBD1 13 CACRQGWETEAFF TGTGCCTGCCGACAGGGGTGGGAGACTGAAGCTTTCTTT
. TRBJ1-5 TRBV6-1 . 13 CASSEVGDQPQHF TGTGCCAGCAGTGAGGTCGGGGATCAGCCCCAGCATTTT
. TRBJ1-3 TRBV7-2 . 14 CASSFQAFGNTIYF TGTGCCAGCAGCTTCCAGGCCTTTGGAAACACCATATATTTT
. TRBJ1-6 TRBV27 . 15 CASSRLFGSNSPLHF TGTGCCAGCAGCCGATTATTTGGTAGTAATTCACCCCTCCACTTT
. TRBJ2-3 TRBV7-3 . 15 CASSLMGSSTDTQYF TGTGCCAGCAGCTTAATGGGCTCCTCGACAGATACGCAGTATTTT
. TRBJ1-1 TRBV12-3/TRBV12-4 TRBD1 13 CASSSTGGTEAFF TGTGCCAGCAGTTCTACAGGGGGCACTGAAGCTTTCTTT
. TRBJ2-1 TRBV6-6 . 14 CASSYSDRTAEQFF TGTGCCAGCAGTTACTCTGACAGGACGGCCGAGCAGTTCTTC
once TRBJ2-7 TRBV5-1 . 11 CASSSQYEQYF TGCGCCAGCAGCTCCCAGTACGAGCAGTACTTC
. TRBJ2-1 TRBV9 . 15 CASSPGTPPYNEQFF TGTGCCAGCAGCCCAGGGACTCCCCCTTACAATGAGCAGTTCTTC
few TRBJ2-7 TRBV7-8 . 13 CASSFGGSYEQYF TGTGCCAGCAGCTTCGGCGGTTCCTACGAGCAGTACTTC
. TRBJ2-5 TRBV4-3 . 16 CASSPQWRGGGETQYF TGCGCCAGCAGCCCGCAGTGGCGGGGAGGAGGGGAGACCCAGTACTTC
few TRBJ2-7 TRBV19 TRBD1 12 CATGRDSYEQYF TGTGCCACCGGCCGGGACAGCTACGAGCAGTACTTC
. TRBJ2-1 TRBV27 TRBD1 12 CASRPTGGRWIF TGTGCCAGCAGGCCAACAGGGGGCCGATGGATCTTC
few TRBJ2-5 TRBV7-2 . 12 CASSLYRETQYF TGTGCCAGCAGCTTATATAGAGAGACCCAGTACTTC
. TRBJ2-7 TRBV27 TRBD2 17 CASSLRLAGQSSYEQYF TGTGCCAGCAGTTTACGACTAGCGGGTCAGAGCTCCTACGAGCAGTACTTC
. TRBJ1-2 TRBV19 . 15 CASSPPAGLGYGYTF TGTGCCAGTAGTCCCCCAGCAGGGTTGGGCTATGGCTACACCTTC